These 10 T cell receptor beta chains originate from one sample sequenced in a study of technical replicates of blood from a handful of donors. Using immunoSEQ multiplex PCR, the repertoire was profiled, and TCRdb retains in-frame clones only, with some absent. The table has about 56,000 clones, 90% to 95% seen once. Sequencing was performed on PBMCs. Source of these receptors: a human donor in good health. Some clones in this sample may be carry-over from other donors' samples.

The chain employs TRBV29-1 and TRBJ2-2, with 7 bases identical to TRBD2. From germline, CDR1 is SQVTM and CDR2 ANQGSEA. V dropped 6 bases and J dropped 5; count of bases not matched to a gene: 12. CDR3 length equals 15 residues. The CDR3 protein is CSVNRFTGGTGELFF. The DNA of the CDR3 is TGCAGCGTGAATCGTTTTACGGGAGGAACCGGGGAGCTGTTTTTT.

The chain recombines TRBV5-4 with TRBJ2-1, with TRBD1 matching over 8 bases. This CDR3 has 15 amino acids. V gave up 4 bases and J gave up 5 bases; unmatched junction bases: 8. Per the germline V gene, CDR1 is SGHNT and CDR2 is YYREEE (reference sequence). CDR3: CASSRDRGTDNEQFF. The DNA of the CDR3 is TGTGCCAGCAGCCGAGACAGGGGCACAGACAATGAGCAGTTCTTC. Filled out from reference TRBV5-4 and TRBJ2-1, the complete variable domain reads ETGVTQSPTHLIKTRGQQVTLRCSSQSGHNTVSWYQQALGQGPQFIFQYYREEENGRGNFPPRFSGLQFPNYSSELNVNALELDDSALYLCASSRDRGTDNEQFFGPGTRLTVL.

The gene calls are TRBV30 and TRBJ2-3; TRBD2 might be the D (8 bases). V lost 1 base to trimming and J lost 3 bases, with 14 bases between them. The CDR3 runs to 15 residues. Per germline, CDR1 GTSNPN and CDR2 SVGIG (reference sequence). The CDR3 spells CAWSGVAGQTDTQYF. DNA of the CDR3: TGTGCCTGGAGTGGGGTAGCGGGACAGACAGATACGCAGTATTTT.

The V call is TRBV15, the J call TRBJ1-2; D is unclear. Trimming took off 0 bases at V and 4 bases at J, with 9 bases between the two ends. The V gene's germline CDR1 is LNHNV and CDR2 YYDKDF (reference sequence). CDR3 size: 14 residues. The CDR3 nucleotides are TGTGCCACCAGCAGAGAGGGAGCGGGCTATGGCTACACCTTC. This encodes CATSREGAGYGYTF.

This rearrangement joins TRBV7-9 to TRBJ2-3; a possible D gene is TRBD1 (5 bases). In germline, CDR1 is SEHNR, CDR2 FQNEAQ (reference sequence). The CDR3 is 17 amino acids. Trimming stripped 1 base from V and 0 bases from J, with 14 bases between. The CDR3 spells CASSLVLTVTSTDTQYF. CDR3 DNA sequence: TGTGCCAGCAGCTTAGTTTTGACAGTCACTAGCACAGATACGCAGTATTTT.

This rearrangement joins TRBV7-9 to TRBJ1-2; no clear D. The germline V and J ends were trimmed by 2 bases and 4 bases, with 8 bases remaining between them. The CDR3 has 13 residues. The germline V gene encodes CDR1 SEHNR and CDR2 FQNEAQ (reference sequence). CDR3 residues: CASSLMSSYGYTF. In nucleotides, the CDR3 is TGTGCCAGCAGCTTAATGAGCTCCTATGGCTACACCTTC.

The chain carries TRBV5-4 and TRBJ1-5; 7 bases are a match to TRBD1. This CDR3 contains 14 residues. V shed 4 bases, J shed 4 bases, and the junction held 5 bases outside the gene matches. Germline V CDR1 and CDR2: SGHNT, YYREEE (reference sequence). DNA of the CDR3: TGTGCCAGCAGCACCGGGACAGCGAATCAGCCCCAGCATTTT. It specifies CASSTGTANQPQHF.

The chain uses TRBV5-4 and TRBJ1-2; 7 bases map to TRBD1. After removal of 4 bases from V and 4 bases from J, the junction contained 13 bases not matched to a gene. The CDR3 extends over 16 amino acids. Germline CDR1 is SGHNT and CDR2 is YYREEE (reference sequence). The CDR3 DNA is TGTGCCAGCAGCGCCCCGGAGGAGGGGGCTGCCTATGGCTACACCTTC. Translation: CASSAPEEGAAYGYTF.

This sequence joins TRBV5-4 and TRBJ1-6, with D perhaps TRBD1 (5 bases). Per germline, CDR1 SGHNT and CDR2 YYREEE (reference sequence). The CDR3 extends over 13 amino acids. Trimming pared 4 bases from V and 6 bases from J, leaving 8 bases between. CDR3 nucleotides: TGTGCCAGCAGCCCAGACAGTAATTCACCCCTCCACTTT. Translating gives CASSPDSNSPLHF.

The genes are TRBV4-1 and TRBJ1-1; perhaps TRBD1 as D (6 bases). The CDR3 is made up of 13 amino acids. V lost 4 bases and J lost 5, with 11 bases in between. CDR1 is MGHRA and CDR2 is YSYEKL in the germline V gene. The CDR3 DNA sequence: TGCGCCAGCAGCCGACAGGTGGATACTGAAGCTTTCTTT. It codes for CASSRQVDTEAFF.